A selection of T cell receptor beta chains follows, all from one sample in a study of T cell responses to AZD1222 COVID-19 vaccine. The table came from immunoSEQ multiplex PCR; TCRdb's copy has only in-frame clones and leaves some out. The sample yields roughly 80,000 clones, more than 75% seen once. Sequencing was performed on peripheral blood, taken on day 0 of AZD1222 vaccination. Receptors were obtained from an adult in good health. Each CDR3 is given with its conserved first and last residue. The D gene is left open where the match is weak. The size of a clone is reported for some rows only, either as once, few or many, or as a class for expanded clones.

v_call	clone_size	d_call	j_call	cdr3_nt	cdr3_aa
TRBV7-2	.	TRBD2	TRBJ2-5	TGTGCCAGCAGCTTAAGACTAGCGGGAGGGCCGGAGACCCAGTACTTC	CASSLRLAGGPETQYF
TRBV7-6	.	.	TRBJ1-4	TGTGCCAGCAGCGGGCACAGTAATGAAAAACTGTTTTTT	CASSGHSNEKLFF
TRBV10-3	once	.	TRBJ2-1	TGTGCCATCATGGGGGGCGATTACAATGAGCAGTTCTTC	CAIMGGDYNEQFF
TRBV4-1	.	TRBD1	TRBJ1-2	TGCGCCAGCAGCCAAGTTAGGACAGGAATAGATGGCTACACCTTC	CASSQVRTGIDGYTF
TRBV13	.	.	TRBJ1-5	TGTGCCAGCAGCAAGGGACACCTCAATCAGCCCCAGCATTTT	CASSKGHLNQPQHF
TRBV5-5	.	.	TRBJ2-5	TGTGCCAGCAGCAGAGGCGGACTGGAGACCCAGTACTTC	CASSRGGLETQYF
TRBV19	.	TRBD1	TRBJ2-2	TGTGCCAGTAGTATTAGAGGGACAGGGTGGACCGGGGAGCTGTTTTTT	CASSIRGTGWTGELFF
TRBV5-1	once	TRBD2	TRBJ2-1	TGCGCCAGCAGCCCGCGGACTAGCGGTTCTTTTGATGAGCAGTTCTTC	CASSPRTSGSFDEQFF
TRBV11-3	.	TRBD2	TRBJ2-3	TGTGCCAGCAGCTTTGGTGGGGCCTCGGGGGGGCAGGCAGATACGCAGTATTTT	CASSFGGASGGQADTQYF
TRBV7-2	.	.	TRBJ1-2	TGTGCCAGCAGCCCTGACAGGAACTATGGCTACACCTTC	CASSPDRNYGYTF
TRBV24-1	once	TRBD1	TRBJ2-1	TGTGCCACCAGTGATCTGGGACAGGGAGAGTTCTTC	CATSDLGQGEFF
TRBV12-3/TRBV12-4	.	.	TRBJ2-4	TGTGCCAGCGTAGGCGGCAAAAACATTCAGTACTTC	CASVGGKNIQYF
TRBV2	.	.	TRBJ1-5	TGTGCCACCGCGACAGAGCGAGGCAATCAGCCCCAGCATTTT	CATATERGNQPQHF
TRBV9	.	TRBD2	TRBJ2-2	TGTGCCAGCAGCGTAGATTGGCTAGCGGGGAACACCGGGGAGCTGTTTTTT	CASSVDWLAGNTGELFF
TRBV15	.	.	TRBJ1-4	TGTGCCACCAGAGCGGTTGAAAAACTGTTTTTT	CATRAVEKLFF
TRBV12-3/TRBV12-4	.	.	TRBJ2-7	TGTGCCAGCAGCTTGGGGCGCGAGCAGTACTTC	CASSLGREQYF
TRBV5-1	.	TRBD1	TRBJ2-3	TGCGCCAGCAGCTTTGACAGGGTGACAGATACGCAGTATTTT	CASSFDRVTDTQYF
TRBV5-6	.	.	TRBJ1-1	TGTGCCAGCAGCTTGCGGGGTGGCACTGAAGCTTTCTTT	CASSLRGGTEAFF
TRBV11-2	.	.	TRBJ1-5	TGTGCCAGCAGCCGCACCGTTGGGTTCAGCAATCAGCCCCAGCATTTT	CASSRTVGFSNQPQHF
TRBV7-9	.	TRBD1	TRBJ1-3	TGTGCCAGCAGCTACCCGACAGGGGGGGAGAACACCATATATTTT	CASSYPTGGENTIYF